This TCR beta chain was recovered during a study of siplizumab effects on memory and regulatory T cells. Study-wide results and caveats: There appeared to be greater diversity in naive T cells than in memory cells, and naive T cells seemed major contributors to the alloresponse. Mapping to unstimulated subsets was achieved for only a minor fraction of alloreactive clones. Siplizumab significantly brought down the alloreactive sequences that trace back to unstimulated CD4+ memory cells.

About 100,000 TCR templates underwent assay in each sample. Clones were read by immunoSEQ multiplex PCR, and TCRdb kept only the in-frame ones, dropping some. Of some 100,000 clones listed, just under 95% are singletons. With respect to this clone: The target antigen is unknown.

CDR1 and CDR2 (germline): MNHEY, SVGAGI. V was cut by 8 bases and J by 3 bases, with 15 bases left in between. The CDR3 is 14 residues long. The receptor comes from a human donor in good health. The sequencing input was non-Treg CD4+ T cells sorted from blood. The rearrangement links TRBV6-5 to TRBJ2-3, with a weak D call TRBD2 (5 bases). The DNA for the CDR3 is TGTGCCAGCCGACCGCGAGGAGGAACAGATACGCAGTATTTT. The encoded protein is CASRPRGGTDTQYF.